One and the same sample provided the 28 T cell receptor beta chains below, sequenced in a study of cytomegalovirus exposure and HLA in healthy donors. Researchers ran the PCR with 60 Vbeta and 13 Jbeta primers. Only in-frame clones appear in the TCRdb table, and some are missing; sequencing was by immunoSEQ multiplex PCR. The sample consists of 210,000 or so clones, roughly 80% of them appearing once. The material sequenced was PBMCs. The source of these receptors is a girl aged 2 to 10 in good health and CMV-seronegative.

Points on this clone: Mismatch with germline at one junction end may stem from a read error. The chain uses TRBV6-1 and TRBJ2-7; a weak D match, TRBD1 (7 bases). This CDR3 contains 15 residues. The germline gives CDR1 MNHNS, CDR2 SASEGT. The CDR3 here is CASSLGGTVFYERYF. Here the CDR3 DNA reads TGTGCCAGCAGTTTAGGGGGGACAGTATTCTACGAGCGGTACTTC.

As for this clone: This specimen includes other DNA sequences encoding the same CDR3. This chain uses TRBV4-1 with TRBJ2-7, with D unresolved. The CDR3 is 13 amino acids. The ends were cut back, 2 bases at V and 4 bases at J, with 9 bases in the middle. Germline CDR1 is MGHRA and CDR2 is YSYEKL. The CDR3 is CASSQTDTYEQYF. The CDR3 region has the DNA TGCGCCAGCAGCCAAACCGATACTTACGAGCAGTACTTC.

This chain connects TRBV5-1 to TRBJ2-5; the D gene is possibly TRBD2 (5 bases). V was cut by 3 bases and J by 0 bases, with 12 bases left in between. The CDR3 has 15 amino acids. Germline CDR1 SGHRS, CDR2 YFSETQ. CDR3 loop: CASSSLSGYQETQYF. The CDR3 coding sequence is TGCGCCAGCAGCTCTCTTTCGGGGTACCAAGAGACCCAGTACTTC. Full variable domain (rest looked up from reference TRBV5-1 and TRBJ2-5): KAGVTQTPRYLIKTRGQQVTLSCSPISGHRSVSWYQQTPGQGLQFLFEYFSETQRNKGNFPGRFSGRQFSNSRSEMNVSTLELGDSALYLCASSSLSGYQETQYFGPGTRLLVL.

V is TRBV29-1 and J is TRBJ2-7; D ambiguous. This CDR3 is 13 amino acids long. The germline CDR1 and CDR2 sequences are SQVTM and ANQGSEA. Trimming took off 3 bases at V and 0 bases at J, with 9 bases between the two ends. CDR3 in amino acids: CSVDGENSYEQYF. The CDR3 coding sequence is TGCAGCGTTGACGGAGAGAACTCCTACGAGCAGTACTTC.

This chain links TRBV2 with TRBJ1-5; D gene uncertain. The germline V gene encodes CDR1 SNHLY and CDR2 FYNNEI. This CDR3 has 15 residues. Trimming removed 2 bases from V and 6 bases from J, with 14 bases in between. The CDR3 region is CASSEFGPAGQPQHF. The DNA of the CDR3 is TGTGCCAGCAGTGAATTTGGCCCCGCGGGTCAGCCCCAGCATTTT.

The genes are TRBV2 and TRBJ1-2; D not resolved. The CDR3 has 13 residues. V lost 2 bases to trimming and J lost 4 bases, with 8 bases between them. Germline values: CDR1 SNHLY, CDR2 FYNNEI. CDR3 nucleotide sequence: TGTGCCAGCAGTGAACAGGTGGGCTATGGCTACACCTTC. Translating it yields CASSEQVGYGYTF.

V usage is TRBV9 and J usage is TRBJ2-2; D gene uncertain. CDR1 is SGDLS and CDR2 is YYNGEE in the germline V gene. The CDR3 has 13 amino acids. The V gene lost 4 bases and the J gene lost 5 bases, with 9 bases spanning the gap. The CDR3 region has the DNA TGTGCCAGCAGCTTAATTTCTACCGGGGAGCTGTTTTTT. It yields the protein CASSLISTGELFF.

The V and J genes are TRBV29-1 and TRBJ1-2; 7 nucleotides match TRBD1. CDR1 and CDR2 from the germline V gene are SQVTM and ANQGSEA. The CDR3 sequence is 15 residues long. Germline trimming cut 7 bases from V and 4 bases from J; bases unmatched to any gene: 15. CDR3 region: CSALPPTGKGYGYTF. DNA of the CDR3: TGCAGCGCCCTACCACCGACAGGGAAGGGCTATGGCTACACCTTC.

The chain joins TRBV4-2 to TRBJ2-5, with D possibly matching TRBD1 (6 bases). The CDR3 is 21 residues long. V was shortened by 0 bases and J by 1 base, with 27 bases between the two germline ends. In germline, CDR1 is LGHNA, CDR2 YNFKEQ. The CDR3 DNA is TGTGCCAGCAGCCAAGAAAGACCTGGGTGGGACACAACGTATTTCCAAGAGACCCAGTACTTC. Protein product: CASSQERPGWDTTYFQETQYF.

The CDR3 nucleotides read TGTGCCAGCAGCTTAGCGCTTTTGGGGGAGGGGTCCTACGAGCAGTACTTC. Translated: CASSLALLGEGSYEQYF. The chain combines TRBV7-9 with TRBJ2-7, with TRBD2 identical over 7 bases. V trimming: 0 bases; J trimming: 1 base; junction bases outside the gene matches: 9. This CDR3 region has 17 residues. Germline CDR1 and CDR2: SEHNR and FQNEAQ (reference sequence).

Comments on this clone: Distinct nucleotide sequences in the sample also encode this CDR3. The chain recombines TRBV5-4 with TRBJ2-1; 11 nucleotides align to TRBD2. This CDR3 spans 15 amino acids. Trimming at V came to 1 base and at J to 4 bases, leaving 1 base not matched to a gene. In germline, CDR1 is SGHNT, CDR2 YYREEE (reference sequence). DNA for the CDR3: TGTGCCAGCAGCTTGACTAGCGGGAGTTACAATGAGCAGTTCTTC. This gives the protein CASSLTSGSYNEQFF.

The V gene is TRBV6-5, the J gene TRBJ1-2; D may be TRBD1 (5 bases). The V gene lost 0 bases and the J gene lost 4 bases, with 12 bases spanning the gap. This CDR3 is 15 amino acids long. The V gene's germline CDR1 is MNHEY and CDR2 SVGAGI. CDR3 region: CASSYSKGVAYGYTF. Here the CDR3 DNA reads TGTGCCAGCAGTTACTCGAAAGGGGTGGCCTATGGCTACACCTTC.

The chain joins TRBV10-3 to TRBJ1-2; D ambiguous. Germline V lookup: CDR1 ENHRY, CDR2 SYGVKD. This CDR3 spans 14 amino acids. V was pared by 0 bases and J by 7 bases, with 12 bases between. DNA of the CDR3: TGTGCCATCAGTGAGTCGAGGGCTGGCAGTGGCTACACCTTC. Amino acid sequence: CAISESRAGSGYTF.

The CDR3 nucleotides are TGTGCCAGCAGTGCCGCAGTGGCGGGTGAAGCTTTCTTT. It encodes CASSAAVAGEAFF. This chain joins TRBV5-4 and TRBJ1-1; no reliable D call. The CDR3 has 13 residues. V lost 5 bases, J lost 7 bases, and 15 bases lay in between. Per germline, CDR1 SGHNT and CDR2 YYREEE (reference sequence).

The chain carries TRBV30 and TRBJ1-2; TRBD1 matches at 8 bases. Germline V gives CDR1 GTSNPN, CDR2 SVGIG (reference sequence). The CDR3 is 14 amino acids. V lost 5 bases, J lost 4 bases, and 9 bases stayed unmatched. The CDR3 is CAWGAGQGVYGYTF. CDR3 bases: TGTGCCTGGGGCGCTGGACAGGGCGTCTATGGCTACACCTTC.

V and J are TRBV5-4 and TRBJ2-2, with 7 bases that match TRBD2. Losses at the gene ends were 4 bases for V and 6 bases for J; bases not matched to a gene: 24. Germline V gene data show CDR1 as SGHNT and CDR2 as YYREEE (reference sequence). The length of the CDR3 is 20 residues. The CDR3 region is CASSPSTAGLPHIYPGELFF. For the CDR3, the DNA is TGTGCCAGCAGCCCGTCGACCGCGGGACTACCCCATATCTACCCCGGGGAGCTGTTTTTT.

The CDR3 here is CASFQENTEAFF. As DNA, the CDR3 is TGTGCCAGCTTCCAGGAAAACACTGAAGCTTTCTTT. The chain carries TRBV5-4 and TRBJ1-1; no definite D call. CDR3 length equals 12 residues. The V gene lost 7 bases and the J gene lost 2 bases, with 9 bases spanning the gap. Germline V CDR1 and CDR2: SGHNT, YYREEE (reference sequence).

This clone was picked up one time. The genes are TRBV7-8 and TRBJ1-2; perhaps TRBD1 as D (5 bases). V gave up 0 bases and J gave up 0 bases, with 14 bases separating them. The CDR3 contains 17 residues. In germline, CDR1 is SGHVS, CDR2 FQNEAQ. CDR3 loop: CASSLAAGDSANYGYTF. DNA for the CDR3: TGTGCCAGCAGCTTAGCGGCTGGGGACTCAGCTAACTATGGCTACACCTTC.

V and J are TRBV27 and TRBJ1-1; D remains unclear. CDR1 and CDR2 (germline): MNHEY, SMNVEV (reference sequence). Trimming took 8 bases from V and 0 from J, leaving 16 bases between them. This CDR3 has 15 residues. CDR3 sequence (DNA): TGTGCCAGCCGTCCGGGCGCGGGGTTGAACACTGAAGCTTTCTTT. As protein: CASRPGAGLNTEAFF.

This clone has a single count. The rearrangement joins TRBV5-6 to TRBJ2-2, with D possibly TRBD2 on 5 matching bases. Germline-derived CDR1 and CDR2 are SGHDT and YYEEEE. V gave up 2 bases and J gave up 4 bases, with 9 bases separating them. CDR3 size: 14 residues. CDR3 residues: CASSFGVGTGELFF. The CDR3 DNA follows: TGTGCCAGCAGCTTCGGGGTGGGCACCGGGGAGCTGTTTTTT.

The rearrangement links TRBV19 to TRBJ1-2; possibly TRBD1 for D (6 bases). CDR1 is LNHDA and CDR2 is SQIVND in the germline V gene (reference sequence). The CDR3 totals 15 residues. Deletions cut 7 bases from V and 7 bases from J, with 22 bases between. The CDR3, as DNA: TGTGCCAGTACCGTGCAGGGGTCAGGGGCAAGTGGCTACACCTTC. Translated: CASTVQGSGASGYTF. Together with reference TRBV19 and TRBJ1-2, the CDR3 gives the full variable domain: DGGITQSPKYLFRKEGQNVTLSCEQNLNHDAMYWYRQDPGQGLRLIYYSQIVNDFQKGDIAEGYSVSREKKESFPLTVTSAQKNPTAFYLCASTVQGSGASGYTFGSGTRLTVV.

The chain joins TRBV30 to TRBJ2-7, with a tentative D call TRBD2 (5 bases). V shed 0 bases and J shed 4 bases, with 10 bases lying between them. Germline V lookup: CDR1 GTSNPN, CDR2 SVGIG (reference sequence). This CDR3 comprises 13 residues. CDR3 nucleotides: TGTGCCTGGAGTGTAGGGAGTCAGTACGAGCAGTACTTC. Translation: CAWSVGSQYEQYF.

In regard to this clone: Distinct nucleotide sequences in the sample also encode this CDR3. V and J are TRBV5-1 and TRBJ1-1; the D is unclear. The germline gives CDR1 SGHRS, CDR2 YFSETQ. Trimming pared 0 bases from V and 1 base from J, leaving 4 bases between. The CDR3 totals 13 residues. CDR3 sequence reads: CASSLAGNTEAFF. In nucleotides, the CDR3 is TGCGCCAGCAGCTTGGCGGGGAACACTGAAGCTTTCTTT. The full variable domain, its missing parts supplied by reference TRBV5-1 and TRBJ1-1, is KAGVTQTPRYLIKTRGQQVTLSCSPISGHRSVSWYQQTPGQGLQFLFEYFSETQRNKGNFPGRFSGRQFSNSRSEMNVSTLELGDSALYLCASSLAGNTEAFFGQGTRLTVV.

This clone was recorded a few times. The chain recombines TRBV15 with TRBJ1-5, with a tentative D call TRBD1 (6 bases). The V end lost 4 bases, the J end lost 2 bases, and 12 bases lay between the germline ends. Germline V gene sequence: CDR1 LNHNV, CDR2 YYDKDF (reference sequence). This CDR3 is built from 15 residues. The CDR3 sequence: CATSNSRGRNQPQHF. The CDR3 nucleotides are TGTGCCACCAGCAATTCGCGGGGGCGCAATCAGCCCCAGCATTTT.

The V and J genes are TRBV7-2 and TRBJ2-1; D might be TRBD2 (6 bases). This CDR3 spans 15 amino acids. V was shortened by 3 bases and J by 5 bases, with 14 bases between the two germline ends. The germline gives CDR1 SGHTA, CDR2 FQGNSA. In DNA form, the CDR3 reads TGTGCCAGCAGCTTGCTTGGCGGGACTGACAATGAGCAGTTCTTC. Amino acid sequence: CASSLLGGTDNEQFF.

This clone was detected only a few times. This rearrangement joins TRBV19 to TRBJ1-6; D call uncertain. Trimming removed 1 base at V and 0 bases at J, with 4 bases between. This CDR3 has 15 amino acids. The germline gives CDR1 LNHDA, CDR2 SQIVND (reference sequence). This CDR3 is CASSIVSSYNSPLHF. The CDR3 nucleotides read TGTGCCAGTAGTATAGTCAGCTCCTATAATTCACCCCTCCACTTT.

The V gene is TRBV2, the J gene TRBJ2-5, with 7 bases lining up with TRBD2. The junction had 24 bases not matched to a gene; V was cut back by 7 bases and J by 7 bases. Germline V gene lookup returns CDR1 SNHLY and CDR2 FYNNEI. This CDR3 contains 18 residues. CDR3 in amino acids: CASTHDLGGGSVSGTQYF. As DNA, the CDR3 is TGTGCCAGCACCCATGACCTCGGCGGCGGGAGTGTAAGTGGGACCCAGTACTTC. Variable domain in full (rest from reference TRBV2 and TRBJ2-5): EPEVTQTPSHQVTQMGQEVILRCVPISNHLYFYWYRQILGQKVEFLVSFYNNEISEKSEIFDDQFSVERPDGSNFTLKIRSTKLEDSAMYFCASTHDLGGGSVSGTQYFGPGTRLLVL.

This clone was detected once. The J gene is TRBJ2-7, the V gene TRBV25-1; maybe TRBD1 (5 bases). Looked up from germline, CDR1 is MGHDK and CDR2 is SYGVNS. Deletions cut 3 bases from V and 2 bases from J, with 20 bases between. The CDR3 is 17 amino acids. The chain's CDR3 is CASSDPRSAGSPYEQYF. The CDR3 region has the DNA TGTGCCAGCAGTGATCCCCGAAGCGCAGGGTCCCCCTACGAGCAGTACTTC.